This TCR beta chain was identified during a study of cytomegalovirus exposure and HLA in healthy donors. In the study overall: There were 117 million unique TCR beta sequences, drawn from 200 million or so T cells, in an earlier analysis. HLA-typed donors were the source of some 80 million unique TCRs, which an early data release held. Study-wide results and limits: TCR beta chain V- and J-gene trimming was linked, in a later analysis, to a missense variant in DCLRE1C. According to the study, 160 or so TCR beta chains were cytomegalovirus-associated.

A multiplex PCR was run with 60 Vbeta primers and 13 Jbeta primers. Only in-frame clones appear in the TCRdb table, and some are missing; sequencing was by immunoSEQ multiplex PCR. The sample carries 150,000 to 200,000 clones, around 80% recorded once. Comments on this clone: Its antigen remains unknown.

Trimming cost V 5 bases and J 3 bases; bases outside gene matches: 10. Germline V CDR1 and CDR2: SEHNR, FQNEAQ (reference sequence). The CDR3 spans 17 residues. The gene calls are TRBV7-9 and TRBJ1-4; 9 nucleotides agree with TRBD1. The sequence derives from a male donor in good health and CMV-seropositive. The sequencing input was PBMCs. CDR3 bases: TGTGCCAGCAGCCCGCACAGGGGGCGACGGGCTAATGAAAAACTGTTTTTT. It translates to CASSPHRGRRANEKLFF.